Given below is one T cell receptor (beta chain) in context. No cognate antigen has been identified for it. No much larger clone is present one base from it, and per-base qualities are unavailable. TCRbeta CDR3 regions were amplified from genomic DNA using the immunoSEQ Assay, a bias-controlled multiplex PCR. The authors' pipeline ran thus. The number of nucleated cells in each sample was estimated by amplification of reference gene primers within the assay. To quantify the absolute abundance of each unique TCRbeta CDR3 rearrangement, sequence reads were collapsed and filtered. For each sample, productive Simpson clonality was calculated as the square root of Simpson's diversity index over productive rearrangements. The table was pulled from immuneACCESS by TCRdb, which kept in-frame rearrangements only. Such tables lose some clones; where checked, under half of the loss comes from unresolved V genes, and the rest has no known cause. V, J and clone size are those of that table, while D and trimming were read from the DNA. The sample profile shows about 59,000 clones; around four fifths of them were found once. In total, the top ten clones hold over 9.5% of the sample.

The data originate from a study of blood T cell repertoires in COVID-19 (dated by TCRdb to 2019 to 2021). Background for the entire study: Samples covering the acute and convalescent phases of COVID-19 were provided by collaborators in the United States, Italy and Spain. The prospective study material was composed of cDNA or gDNA derived from T cells, B-cell-depleted T cells, or PBMCs. Subjects who had been exposed to COVID-19, were actively infected with it, or had recovered from it provided the deeply sampled blood TCRbeta repertoires that made up the dataset. The repertoires were released in a freely available public database meant as a resource for research on the immune response to SARS-CoV-2. The samples were drawn from the first 160 participants of the ongoing ImmuneRACE study and from 1,254 subjects provided by 6 global collaborators. Nearly every sample came with metadata listing a de-identified subject ID, COVID-19 status, age in years and sex. Where HLA class I and class II types were available, the types were taken from metadata supplied by the sample provider, not from assay-based typing.

Overall results and qualifications from the work: The amount of clinical and demographic metadata varied by source and participant and was provided uncurated.

Whole blood was collected in K2EDTA tubes by collaborating institutions according to the institutions' own protocols. For TCRbeta analysis, collaborators shipped samples in one of three forms: frozen whole blood, isolated PBMCs, or DNA extracted from either of those sample types. V is pared back by 3 bases and J by 3 bases, with 8 bases lying between the germline termini. Looking up the germline V gene (reference sequence) yields CDR1 MNHEY and CDR2 SMNVEV. The CDR3 runs 13 amino acids, cysteine and phenylalanine included. Kept here is only the CDR3 DNA, which spans 39 bases and is read in frame from base 1.

The sequence came from a man of 80 years or more with acute or convalescent COVID-19. The sequenced sample consisted of peripheral blood. The chain employs TRBV27 and TRBJ2-5; no D segment can be confidently identified. CDR3 sequence: CASSFRSKETQYF. The DNA is as follows: TGTGCCAGCAGTTTTAGATCGAAAGAGACCCAGTACTTC.